This section outlines one T cell receptor beta chain sequence together with its context. Its antigen is unknown. This entry comes from a study of OX40 agonist ivuxolimab in advanced cancers. The V end lost 5 bases, the J end lost 2 bases, and 16 bases lay between the germline ends. This CDR3 has 16 amino acids. Germline values: CDR1 SGHAT, CDR2 FQNNGV. At baseline, cycle 4 day 1, and cycle 7 day 1, blood was sampled. Notes on the study in general: Compared with CD4+, CD8+ T cells on average had more expanded clones. Researchers did not establish what antigens the expanded peripheral T cells target.

Assay used: immunoSEQ multiplex PCR; TCRdb lists only in-frame clones, some missing. The sample lists 37,000 or so clones; around 73% were seen once. The chain carries TRBV11-2 and TRBJ1-5; TRBD1 might be the D (6 bases). The source was CD4+ or CD8+ T cells sorted from blood, collected in a trial of the OX40 agonist ivuxolimab. The clonotype comes from an adult with an advanced solid tumor such as melanoma, head and neck, liver or kidney cancer. CDR3 in DNA: TGTGCCAGCAGCGCCAGGGGAGACAGCGGCAATCAGCCCCAGCATTTT. Translated, it gives CASSARGDSGNQPQHF.